This T cell receptor (beta chain) was recovered during a study of identical twins. Germline V gene lookup returns CDR1 SGHDN and CDR2 FVKESK. The CDR3 length is 15 residues. Trimming took 3 bases from V and 2 from J, leaving 12 bases between them. Via MiXCR, TCRdb re-called the 5' RACE reads, giving one row per CDR3 protein. The table shows around 200,000 distinct CDR3 sequences, with approximately 9% occurring only once. V is TRBV14 and J is TRBJ2-3; D perhaps matches TRBD1 (6 bases). The sequencing input was memory (CD45RO+) T cells sorted from blood. This TCR was sampled from a woman aged 18-29 years in good health. This chain's CDR3 is CASSHLQGNTDTQYF. In nucleotides, the CDR3 is TGTGCCAGCAGCCACCTACAGGGAAACACAGATACGCAGTATTTT.